These 19 T cell receptor beta chains were sequenced from one sample in a study of cytomegalovirus exposure and HLA in healthy donors. In the PCR, 60 Vbeta and 13 Jbeta primers were used. Sequencing used immunoSEQ multiplex PCR; TCRdb keeps in-frame clones, though not all of them. The repertoire holds about 100,000 clones, approximately 70% seen once, with around 5% in the top ten. Sequenced: PBMCs. Receptor source: a woman younger than 35 in good health and CMV-seropositive.

This sequence joins TRBV27 and TRBJ2-7; TRBD1 might be the D (5 bases). The V end was cut by 5 bases, the J end by 0 bases, with 11 bases between. The CDR3 has 14 residues. Germline values: CDR1 MNHEY, CDR2 SMNVEV (reference sequence). CDR3 region: CASSPSDSSYEQYF. Written as DNA, the CDR3 is TGTGCCAGCAGTCCCTCCGACAGCTCCTACGAGCAGTACTTC.

J is TRBJ1-4 and V is TRBV7-6; D is unresolved. CDR3 length: 15 amino acids. Germline lookup yields CDR1 SGHVS and CDR2 FNYEAQ. The ends were cut back, 0 bases at V and 7 bases at J, with 12 bases in the middle. The CDR3 bases are TGTGCCAGCAGCTTAGCGACTCAGCCCACTGAAAAACTGTTTTTT. It is translated as CASSLATQPTEKLFF.

The chain employs TRBV28 and TRBJ2-2, with D uncertain. The germline V gene encodes CDR1 MDHEN and CDR2 SYDVKM. This CDR3 region has 14 residues. V lost 6 bases and J lost 2, with 10 bases in between. CDR3 DNA sequence: TGTGCCAGCAGCATGGGCACCAACACCGGGGAGCTGTTTTTT. It translates to CASSMGTNTGELFF.

V usage is TRBV5-6 and J usage is TRBJ2-7, with TRBD2 matching 8 bases. The junction had 13 bases not matched to a gene; V was cut back by 4 bases and J by 4 bases. The CDR3 totals 16 residues. The germline V gene encodes CDR1 SGHDT and CDR2 YYEEEE. CDR3 sequence (DNA): TGTGCCAGCAGCCCCTCCCCACTAGCGGCGCCTTACGAGCAGTACTTC. This encodes CASSPSPLAAPYEQYF.

V usage is TRBV18 and J usage is TRBJ1-1; D is perhaps TRBD1 (5 bases). The length of the CDR3 is 14 residues. V shed 5 bases and J shed 4 bases, with 14 bases lying between them. Germline V CDR1 and CDR2: KGHSH, LQKENI. The CDR3 nucleotides are TGTGCCAGCTCAGCTTTCGACCAGGGCACTGAAGCTTTCTTT. Translation gives CASSAFDQGTEAFF.

The CDR3 sequence is CASSMGDGNQPQHF. In DNA form, the CDR3 reads TGTGCCAGTAGTATGGGTGACGGGAATCAGCCCCAGCATTTT. The rearrangement uses TRBV19 and TRBJ1-5; D gene ambiguous. The V and J ends lost 3 bases and 4 bases respectively, with 10 bases between them. CDR1 is LNHDA, CDR2 SQIVND, per germline (reference sequence). This CDR3 spans 14 amino acids. The complete variable domain, with remaining parts taken from reference TRBV19 and TRBJ1-5, reads DGGITQSPKYLFRKEGQNVTLSCEQNLNHDAMYWYRQDPGQGLRLIYYSQIVNDFQKGDIAEGYSVSREKKESFPLTVTSAQKNPTAFYLCASSMGDGNQPQHFGDGTRLSIL.

The V gene is TRBV27, the J gene TRBJ1-4; TRBD1 aligns across 8 bases. The V segment lost 6 bases and the J segment 4 bases; nucleotides outside the gene matches: 4. The CDR3 totals 14 residues. Germline-derived CDR1 and CDR2 are MNHEY and SMNVEV (reference sequence). CDR3 sequence (DNA): TGTGCCAGCAGCAGGGACAGGTTTAATGAAAAACTGTTTTTT. Its translation is CASSRDRFNEKLFF.

J is TRBJ1-5 and V is TRBV6-4; D call uncertain. The CDR3 has 13 amino acids. Germline V gene lookup returns CDR1 MRHNA and CDR2 SNTAGT. The V end was cut by 3 bases, the J end by 9 bases, with 12 bases between. CDR3 sequence (DNA): TGTGCCAGCAGTGAGTCGGAATCGGGGCCCCAGCATTTT. It translates to CASSESESGPQHF.

The V call is TRBV30, the J call TRBJ1-5; 11 nucleotides agree with TRBD1. Germline V gives CDR1 GTSNPN, CDR2 SVGIG (reference sequence). V lost 3 bases to trimming and J lost 1 base; unmatched junction nucleotides: 5. The CDR3 sequence is 16 residues long. The CDR3 region has the DNA TGTGCCTGGAGCCCCGGGACAGGGGGGAGCAATCAGCCCCAGCATTTT. As protein: CAWSPGTGGSNQPQHF.

The chain recombines TRBV14 with TRBJ2-3, with 9 bases aligning to TRBD1. CDR1 is SGHDN, CDR2 FVKESK, per germline. The CDR3 spans 14 residues. After removal of 6 bases from V and 4 bases from J, the junction contained 5 bases not matched to a gene. This CDR3 reads CASRGTGYADTQYF. For the CDR3, the DNA is TGTGCCAGCAGGGGGACAGGGTACGCAGATACGCAGTATTTT.

The rearrangement joins TRBV9 to TRBJ2-3, with 10 bases lining up with TRBD2. Germline loops: CDR1 SGDLS, CDR2 YYNGEE. After removal of 0 bases from V and 0 bases from J, the junction contained 7 bases not matched to a gene. The CDR3 totals 18 residues. In DNA, the CDR3 is TGTGCCAGCAGCGTAGAACTAGCGGGAAATCCTAGCACAGATACGCAGTATTTT. Protein product: CASSVELAGNPSTDTQYF.

V is TRBV7-3 and J is TRBJ2-5, with TRBD2 matching over 8 bases. Germline CDR1 and CDR2: SGHTA and FQGTGA. With 5 bases clipped from V and 1 base from J, the junction kept 6 bases outside the gene matches. The CDR3 contains 15 residues. CDR3 sequence (DNA): TGTGCCAGCAGCCGACTAGCGTCCTTCCAAGAGACCCAGTACTTC. Translating it yields CASSRLASFQETQYF. The full variable domain, its missing parts supplied by reference TRBV7-3 and TRBJ2-5, is GAGVSQTPSNKVTEKGKYVELRCDPISGHTALYWYRQSLGQGPEFLIYFQGTGAADDSGLPNDRFFAVRPEGSVSTLKIQRTERGDSAVYLCASSRLASFQETQYFGPGTRLLVL.

The J gene is TRBJ2-7, the V gene TRBV6-5; tentative D call: TRBD2 (5 bases). CDR3 length: 14 residues. Trimming cost V 2 bases and J 3 bases, with 11 bases left between them. Germline assignment: CDR1 MNHEY and CDR2 SVGAGI. DNA for the CDR3: TGTGCCAGCAGTTACAGTTCGGGAAACTACGAGCAGTACTTC. Protein: CASSYSSGNYEQYF.

The chain uses TRBV6-5 and TRBJ2-2; maybe TRBD1 (5 bases). The V and J ends lost 3 bases and 1 base respectively, with 12 bases between them. The germline gives CDR1 MNHEY, CDR2 SVGAGI. This CDR3 spans 16 amino acids. CDR3 residues: CASSYLFQGNTGELFF. The CDR3 bases are TGTGCCAGCAGTTATTTATTCCAGGGGAACACCGGGGAGCTGTTTTTT.

This clone came up a few times. This chain links TRBV9 with TRBJ2-3; D might be TRBD2 (6 bases). Germline V gene lookup returns CDR1 SGDLS and CDR2 YYNGEE. The V gene lost 2 bases and the J gene lost 2 bases, with 12 bases spanning the gap. This CDR3 comprises 15 residues. The CDR3 sequence: CASSVGTVSTDTQYF. The CDR3 nucleotides read TGTGCCAGCAGCGTTGGGACTGTCTCCACAGATACGCAGTATTTT.

Only a few counts were recorded for this clone. This chain joins TRBV7-8 and TRBJ2-7, with 7 positions matching TRBD1. Unmatched junction bases numbered 14, after V lost 5 bases and J lost 7 bases. CDR3 length: 15 residues. The V gene's germline CDR1 is SGHVS and CDR2 FQNEAQ. The CDR3 DNA sequence: TGTGCCAGCAGCCAACGCCCGGACAGGCTGGGGGAGCAGTACTTC. This encodes CASSQRPDRLGEQYF.

The chain has TRBV19 and TRBJ2-5; D remains ambiguous. The ends were cut back, 3 bases at V and 4 bases at J, with 12 bases in the middle. The length of the CDR3 is 14 residues. Germline CDR1 and CDR2: LNHDA and SQIVND (reference sequence). The CDR3 sequence: CASSIRHQGETQYF. CDR3 DNA sequence: TGTGCCAGTAGTATTCGACATCAAGGAGAGACCCAGTACTTC.

The CDR3 DNA is TGCGCCAGCAGCCAGGACTCCGGGACTACCTACTACGAGCAGTACTTC. Its protein is CASSQDSGTTYYEQYF. The J gene is TRBJ2-7, the V gene TRBV4-1, with 7 bases aligning to TRBD2. Germline V lookup: CDR1 MGHRA, CDR2 YSYEKL. This CDR3 has 16 amino acids. V was pared by 3 bases and J by 3 bases, with 11 bases of the junction left unmatched.

This clone was detected a few times. The gene calls are TRBV12-5 and TRBJ2-1; D may be TRBD1 (5 bases). Per germline, CDR1 LGHNT and CDR2 FRNRAP. V was pared by 1 base and J by 0 bases, with 7 bases between. This CDR3 is 15 amino acids long. The CDR3 is CASGLDRSSYNEQFF. The CDR3 nucleotides are TGTGCTAGTGGTTTGGACAGGAGCTCCTACAATGAGCAGTTCTTC. The complete variable domain, with remaining parts taken from reference TRBV12-5 and TRBJ2-1, reads DARVTQTPRHKVTEMGQEVTMRCQPILGHNTVFWYRQTMMQGLELLAYFRNRAPLDDSGMPKDRFSAEMPDATLATLKIQPSEPRDSAVYFCASGLDRSSYNEQFFGPGTRLTVL.